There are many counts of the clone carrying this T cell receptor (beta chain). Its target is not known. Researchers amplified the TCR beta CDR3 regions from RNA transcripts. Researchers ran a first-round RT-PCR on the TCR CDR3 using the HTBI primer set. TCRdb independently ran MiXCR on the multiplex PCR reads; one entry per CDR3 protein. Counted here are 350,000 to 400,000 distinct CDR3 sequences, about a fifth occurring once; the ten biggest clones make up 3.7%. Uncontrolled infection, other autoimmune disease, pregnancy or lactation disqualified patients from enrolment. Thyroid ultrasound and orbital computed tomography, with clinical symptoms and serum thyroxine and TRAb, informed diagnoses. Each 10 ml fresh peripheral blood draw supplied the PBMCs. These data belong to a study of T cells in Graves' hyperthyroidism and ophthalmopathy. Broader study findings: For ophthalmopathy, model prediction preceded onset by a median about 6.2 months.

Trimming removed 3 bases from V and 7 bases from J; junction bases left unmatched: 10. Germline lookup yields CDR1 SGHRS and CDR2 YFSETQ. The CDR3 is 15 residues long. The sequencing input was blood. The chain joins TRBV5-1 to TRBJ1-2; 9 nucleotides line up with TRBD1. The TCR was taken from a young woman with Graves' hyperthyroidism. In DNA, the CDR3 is TGCGCCAGCAGCTCCCGGGGGACAGGGAGGAGTGGCTACACCTTC. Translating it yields CASSSRGTGRSGYTF. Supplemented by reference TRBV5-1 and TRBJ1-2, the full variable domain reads KAGVTQTPRYLIKTRGQQVTLSCSPISGHRSVSWYQQTPGQGLQFLFEYFSETQRNKGNFPGRFSGRQFSNSRSEMNVSTLELGDSALYLCASSSRGTGRSGYTFGSGTRLTVV.